This T cell receptor (beta chain) was documented in a study of blood T cell repertoires in COVID-19. This CDR3 has 13 amino acids. Trimming took off 2 bases at V and 6 bases at J, with 8 bases between the two ends. CDR1 is SNHLY and CDR2 is FYNNEI in the germline V gene. Regarding this clone: Distinct nucleotide sequences in the sample also encode this CDR3.

Measured with immunoSEQ multiplex PCR; TCRdb has only the in-frame clones, and not every one. The sample yields 300,000 to 450,000 clones, more than 65% seen once. The origin of this receptor is a human donor with acute or convalescent COVID-19. The donor label of this sample is uncertain. The chain links TRBV2 to TRBJ1-5, with D possibly being TRBD1 (5 bases). Material for sequencing was peripheral blood. CDR3 sequence reads: CASSEQGGQPQHF. DNA for the CDR3: TGTGCCAGCAGTGAACAGGGTGGTCAGCCCCAGCATTTT.